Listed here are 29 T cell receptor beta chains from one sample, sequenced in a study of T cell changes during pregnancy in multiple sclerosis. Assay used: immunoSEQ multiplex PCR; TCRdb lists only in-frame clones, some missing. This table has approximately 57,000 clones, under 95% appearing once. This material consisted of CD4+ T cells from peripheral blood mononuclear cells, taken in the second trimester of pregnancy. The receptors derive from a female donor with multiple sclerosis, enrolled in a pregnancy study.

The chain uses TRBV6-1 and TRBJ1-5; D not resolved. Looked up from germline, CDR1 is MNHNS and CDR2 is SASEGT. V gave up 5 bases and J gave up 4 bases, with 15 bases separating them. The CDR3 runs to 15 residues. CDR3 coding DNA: TGTGCCAGCAGTCCCGGCGGCAGCCCAAATCAGCCCCAGCATTTT. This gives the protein CASSPGGSPNQPQHF.

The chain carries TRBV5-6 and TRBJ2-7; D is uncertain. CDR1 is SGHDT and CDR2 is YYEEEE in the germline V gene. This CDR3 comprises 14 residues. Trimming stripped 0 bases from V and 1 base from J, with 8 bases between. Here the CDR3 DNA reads TGTGCCAGCAGCTTGGGTCCCACTTCCTACGAGCAGTACTTC. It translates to CASSLGPTSYEQYF. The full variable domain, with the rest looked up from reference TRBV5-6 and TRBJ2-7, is DAGVTQSPTHLIKTRGQQVTLRCSPKSGHDTVSWYQQALGQGPQFIFQYYEEEERQRGNFPDRFSGHQFPNYSSELNVNALLLGDSALYLCASSLGPTSYEQYFGPGTRLTVT.

CDR3 sequence (DNA): TGTGCCAGCAGCTGGGACAGAGATTACGAGCAGTACTTC. Translating it yields CASSWDRDYEQYF. J is TRBJ2-7 and V is TRBV27; 7 nucleotides match TRBD1. This CDR3 spans 13 amino acids. Germline CDR1 MNHEY, CDR2 SMNVEV (reference sequence). V dropped 6 bases and J dropped 4; count of bases not matched to a gene: 6.

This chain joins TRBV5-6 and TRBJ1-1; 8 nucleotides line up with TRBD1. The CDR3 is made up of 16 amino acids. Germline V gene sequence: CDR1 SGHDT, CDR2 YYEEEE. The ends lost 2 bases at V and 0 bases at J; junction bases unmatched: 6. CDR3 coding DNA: TGTGCCAGCAGCTTAGGACAGGGTTGGATGAACACTGAAGCTTTCTTT. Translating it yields CASSLGQGWMNTEAFF.

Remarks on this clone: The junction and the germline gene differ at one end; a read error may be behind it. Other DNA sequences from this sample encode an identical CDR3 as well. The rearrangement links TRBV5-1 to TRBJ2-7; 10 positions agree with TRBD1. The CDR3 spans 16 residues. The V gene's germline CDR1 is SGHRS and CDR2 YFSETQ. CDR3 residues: CASSWTGGLSSYEQYF. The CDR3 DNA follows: TGCGCCAGCAGCTGGACAGGGGGGCTAAGCTCCTACGAGCAATACTTC.

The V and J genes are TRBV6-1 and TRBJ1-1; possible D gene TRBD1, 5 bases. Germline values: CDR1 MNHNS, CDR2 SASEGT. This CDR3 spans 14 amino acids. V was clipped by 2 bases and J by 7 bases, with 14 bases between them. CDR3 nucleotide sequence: TGTGCCAGCAGTGAAATAAGGGGTTCTGGTGAAGCTTTCTTT. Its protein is CASSEIRGSGEAFF.

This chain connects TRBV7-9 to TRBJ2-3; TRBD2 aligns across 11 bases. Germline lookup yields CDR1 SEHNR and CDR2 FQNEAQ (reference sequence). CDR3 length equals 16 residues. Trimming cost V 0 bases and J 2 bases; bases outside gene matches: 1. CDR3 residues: CASSLATSGATDTQYF. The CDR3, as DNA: TGTGCCAGCAGCTTAGCGACTAGCGGGGCCACAGATACGCAGTATTTT.

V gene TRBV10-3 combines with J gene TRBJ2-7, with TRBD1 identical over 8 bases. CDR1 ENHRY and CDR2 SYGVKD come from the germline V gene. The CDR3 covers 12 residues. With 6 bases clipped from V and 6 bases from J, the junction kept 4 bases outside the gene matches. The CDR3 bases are TGTGCCATCAGCTCGACAGGGGCCGAGCAGTACTTC. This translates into CAISSTGAEQYF.

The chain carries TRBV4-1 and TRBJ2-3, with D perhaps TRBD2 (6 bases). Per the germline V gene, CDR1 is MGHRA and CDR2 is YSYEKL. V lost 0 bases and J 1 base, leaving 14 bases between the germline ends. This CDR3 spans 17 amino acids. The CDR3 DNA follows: TGCGCCAGCAGCCAAGAGGGCCCCGGGACTCGCACAGATACGCAGTATTTT. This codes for CASSQEGPGTRTDTQYF.

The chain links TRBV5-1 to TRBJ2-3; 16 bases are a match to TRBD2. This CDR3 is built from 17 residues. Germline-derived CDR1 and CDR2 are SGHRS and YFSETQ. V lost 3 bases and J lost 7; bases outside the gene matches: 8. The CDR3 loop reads CASSWTGTSGGENTQYF. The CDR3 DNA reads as TGCGCCAGCAGCTGGACCGGGACTAGCGGGGGGGAAAATACGCAGTATTTT.

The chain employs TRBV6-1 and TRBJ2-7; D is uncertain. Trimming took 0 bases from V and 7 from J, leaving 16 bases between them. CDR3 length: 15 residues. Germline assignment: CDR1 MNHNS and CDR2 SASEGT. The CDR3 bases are TGTGCCAGCAGTGAAGCTCACTTTGGGCAATGGGAGCAGTACTTC. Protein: CASSEAHFGQWEQYF.

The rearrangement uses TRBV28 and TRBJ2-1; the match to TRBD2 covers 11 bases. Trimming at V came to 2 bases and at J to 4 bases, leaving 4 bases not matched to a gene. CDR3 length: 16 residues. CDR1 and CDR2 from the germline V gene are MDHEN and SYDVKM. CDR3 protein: CASSLRTSGGYNEQFF. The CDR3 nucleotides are TGTGCCAGCAGTTTACGTACTAGCGGGGGATACAATGAGCAGTTCTTC.

The CDR3 loop is CASSEAQSSYEQYF. The DNA of the CDR3 is TGTGCCAGCAGTGAAGCGCAGTCCTCCTACGAGCAGTACTTC. V usage is TRBV2 and J usage is TRBJ2-7; D not resolved. Trimming shortened V by 0 bases and J by 0 bases, and 6 bases separated the two germline ends. Per germline, CDR1 SNHLY and CDR2 FYNNEI. The CDR3 length is 14 residues.

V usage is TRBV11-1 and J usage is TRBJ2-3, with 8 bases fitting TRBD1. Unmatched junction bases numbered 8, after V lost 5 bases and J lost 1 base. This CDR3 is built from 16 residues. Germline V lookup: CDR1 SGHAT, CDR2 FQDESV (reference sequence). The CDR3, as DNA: TGTGCCAGCAGCCACCTGACAGGGGAGGGCACAGATACGCAGTATTTT. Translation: CASSHLTGEGTDTQYF.

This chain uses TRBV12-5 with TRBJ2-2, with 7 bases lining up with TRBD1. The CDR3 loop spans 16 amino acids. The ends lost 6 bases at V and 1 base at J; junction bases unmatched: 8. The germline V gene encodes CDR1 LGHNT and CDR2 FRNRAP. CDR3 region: CASGNIRDRNTGELFF. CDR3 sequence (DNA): TGTGCTAGTGGGAATATCCGGGACAGGAACACCGGGGAGCTGTTTTTT.

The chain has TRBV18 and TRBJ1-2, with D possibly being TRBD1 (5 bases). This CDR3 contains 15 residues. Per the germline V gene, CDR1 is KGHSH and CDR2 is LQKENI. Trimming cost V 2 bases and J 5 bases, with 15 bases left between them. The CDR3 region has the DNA TGTGCCAGCTCACCAGAATTACAGGCCTCATATGGCTACACCTTC. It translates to CASSPELQASYGYTF.

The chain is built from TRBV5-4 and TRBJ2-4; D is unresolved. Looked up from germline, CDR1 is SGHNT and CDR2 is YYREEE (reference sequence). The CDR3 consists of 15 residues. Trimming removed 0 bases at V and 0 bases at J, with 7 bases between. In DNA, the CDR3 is TGTGCCAGCAGCTTGGCCGGCGGAGCCAAAAACATTCAGTACTTC. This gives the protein CASSLAGGAKNIQYF.

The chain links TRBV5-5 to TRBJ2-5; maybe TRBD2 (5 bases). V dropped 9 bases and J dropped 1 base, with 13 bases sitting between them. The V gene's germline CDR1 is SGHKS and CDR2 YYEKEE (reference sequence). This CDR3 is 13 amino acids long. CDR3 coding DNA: TGTGCCACCGGGAATTGGCCCCAAGAGACCCAGTACTTC. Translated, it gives CATGNWPQETQYF. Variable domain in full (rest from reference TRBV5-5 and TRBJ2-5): DAGVTQSPTHLIKTRGQQVTLRCSPISGHKSVSWYQQVLGQGPQFIFQYYEKEERGRGNFPDRFSARQFPNYSSELNVNALLLGDSALYLCATGNWPQETQYFGPGTRLLVL.

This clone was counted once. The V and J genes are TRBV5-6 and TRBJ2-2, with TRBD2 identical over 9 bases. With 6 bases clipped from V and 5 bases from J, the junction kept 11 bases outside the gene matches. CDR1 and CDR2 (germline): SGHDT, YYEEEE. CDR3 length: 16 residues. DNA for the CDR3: TGTGCCAGCAACCTTGGAGCGGGGGGCCCAACCGGGGAGCTGTTTTTT. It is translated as CASNLGAGGPTGELFF.

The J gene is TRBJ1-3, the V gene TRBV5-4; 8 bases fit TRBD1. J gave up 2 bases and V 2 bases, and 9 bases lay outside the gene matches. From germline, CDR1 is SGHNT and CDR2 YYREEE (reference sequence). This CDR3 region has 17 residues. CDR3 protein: CASSFGTGLFTGNTIYF. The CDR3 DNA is TGTGCCAGCAGCTTTGGGACAGGCCTTTTTACTGGAAACACCATATATTTT.

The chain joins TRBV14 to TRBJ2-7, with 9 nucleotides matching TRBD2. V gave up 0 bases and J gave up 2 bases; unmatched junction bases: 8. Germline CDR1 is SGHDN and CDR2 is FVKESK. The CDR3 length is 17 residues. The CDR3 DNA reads TGTGCCAGCAGCCAAGACCATGGACTAGCGATTACCTACGAGCAGTACTTC. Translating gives CASSQDHGLAITYEQYF.

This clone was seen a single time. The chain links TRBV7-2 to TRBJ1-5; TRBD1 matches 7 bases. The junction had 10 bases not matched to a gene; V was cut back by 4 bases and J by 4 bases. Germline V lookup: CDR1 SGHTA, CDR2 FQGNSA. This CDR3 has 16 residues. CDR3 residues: CASSSLTGMRNQPQHF. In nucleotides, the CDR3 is TGTGCCAGCAGCTCGTTGACAGGGATGAGGAATCAGCCCCAGCATTTT.

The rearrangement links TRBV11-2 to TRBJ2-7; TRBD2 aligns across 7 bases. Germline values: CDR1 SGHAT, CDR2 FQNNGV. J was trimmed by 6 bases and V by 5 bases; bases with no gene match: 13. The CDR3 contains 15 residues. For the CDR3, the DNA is TGTGCCAGCAGCCTATTCCCGGGGGGAGTGAGCGAGCAGTACTTC. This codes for CASSLFPGGVSEQYF.

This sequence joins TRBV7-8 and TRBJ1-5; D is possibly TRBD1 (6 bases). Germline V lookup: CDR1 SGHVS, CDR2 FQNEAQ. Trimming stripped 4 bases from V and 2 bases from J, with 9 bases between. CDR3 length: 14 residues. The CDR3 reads CASSSTGGNQPQHF. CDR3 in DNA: TGTGCCAGCAGCTCGACAGGAGGCAATCAGCCCCAGCATTTT.

The CDR3 sequence: CASSRQGDTGELFF. Here the CDR3 DNA reads TGTGCCAGTAGTAGACAGGGGGATACCGGGGAGCTGTTTTTT. The V and J genes are TRBV19 and TRBJ2-2, with 9 nucleotides matching TRBD1. Losses at the gene ends were 4 bases for V and 5 bases for J; bases not matched to a gene: 2. The CDR3 runs to 14 residues. Germline V gives CDR1 LNHDA, CDR2 SQIVND (reference sequence).

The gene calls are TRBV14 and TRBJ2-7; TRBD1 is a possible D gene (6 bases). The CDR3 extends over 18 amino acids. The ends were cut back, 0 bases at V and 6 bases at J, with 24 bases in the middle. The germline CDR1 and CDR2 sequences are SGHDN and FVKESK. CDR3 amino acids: CASSQDPYSDRPEGEQYF. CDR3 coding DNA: TGTGCCAGCAGCCAAGACCCCTACTCCGACAGGCCAGAGGGCGAGCAGTACTTC. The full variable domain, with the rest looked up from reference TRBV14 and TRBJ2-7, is EAGVTQFPSHSVIEKGQTVTLRCDPISGHDNLYWYRRVMGKEIKFLLHFVKESKQDESGMPNNRFLAERTGGTYSTLKVQPAELEDSGVYFCASSQDPYSDRPEGEQYFGPGTRLTVT.

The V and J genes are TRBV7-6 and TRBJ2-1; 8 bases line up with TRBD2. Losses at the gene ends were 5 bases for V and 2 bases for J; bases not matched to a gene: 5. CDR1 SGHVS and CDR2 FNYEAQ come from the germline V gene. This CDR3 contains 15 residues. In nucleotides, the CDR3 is TGTGCCAGCAGCCCCTTGCGGGGGGCCTACAATGAGCAGTTCTTC. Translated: CASSPLRGAYNEQFF. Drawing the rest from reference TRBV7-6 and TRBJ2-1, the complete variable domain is GAGVSQSPRYKVTKRGQDVALRCDPISGHVSLYWYRQALGQGPEFLTYFNYEAQQDKSGLPNDRFSAERPEGSISTLTIQRTEQRDSAMYRCASSPLRGAYNEQFFGPGTRLTVL.

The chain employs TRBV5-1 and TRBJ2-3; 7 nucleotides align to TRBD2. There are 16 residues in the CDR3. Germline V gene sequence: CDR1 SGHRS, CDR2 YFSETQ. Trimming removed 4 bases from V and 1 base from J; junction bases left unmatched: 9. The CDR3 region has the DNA TGCGCCAGCAGCCTAGGAGGAAGCGGGGGCACAGATACGCAGTATTTT. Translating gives CASSLGGSGGTDTQYF.

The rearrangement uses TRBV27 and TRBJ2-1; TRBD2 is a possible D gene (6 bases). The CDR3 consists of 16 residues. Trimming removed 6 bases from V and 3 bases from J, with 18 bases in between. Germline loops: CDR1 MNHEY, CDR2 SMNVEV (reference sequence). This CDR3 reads CASSSIVGSVYNEQFF. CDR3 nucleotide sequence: TGTGCCAGCAGCTCCATCGTCGGGAGTGTCTACAATGAGCAGTTCTTC.